This is a list of T cell receptor beta chains from one sample in a study. TCRdb called the RT-PCR reads again in MiXCR, with one record for every CDR3 protein. The sample contains more than 600,000 distinct CDR3 sequences, 11% to 15% of which appear only once. Sequencing used memory CD4+ T cells from blood. The receptors come from a female donor in good health, serving as a healthy control. Both conserved end residues are part of each CDR3. The order of the fields is V gene, D gene, CDR3 protein. D genes are given only for firm matches.

v_call: TRBV4-1; d_call: TRBD1; cdr3_aa: CASSQEGTGLQPQHF
v_call: TRBV4-3; d_call: NA; cdr3_aa: CASSQDVWTLTYEQYF
v_call: TRBV12-3/TRBV12-4; d_call: NA; cdr3_aa: CASSSYSEAFF
v_call: TRBV29-1; d_call: TRBD1; cdr3_aa: CSVETGESHSYNEQFF
v_call: TRBV7-9; d_call: NA; cdr3_aa: CASSSSRGHNLIGRESTEAFF
v_call: TRBV12-3/TRBV12-4; d_call: NA; cdr3_aa: CASSYLDIWGYTF
v_call: TRBV3-1; d_call: NA; cdr3_aa: CASSQDHGAAWTYGYTF
v_call: TRBV5-1; d_call: NA; cdr3_aa: CASSPNPDEKLFF
v_call: TRBV5-6; d_call: NA; cdr3_aa: CASSEDSVDYGYTF
v_call: TRBV7-2; d_call: NA; cdr3_aa: CASSLVQGRSYEQYF
v_call: TRBV12-3/TRBV12-4; d_call: NA; cdr3_aa: CASSFEGVTYEQYF
v_call: TRBV4-3; d_call: TRBD2; cdr3_aa: CASSQGPGSGGGGELFF
v_call: TRBV7-9; d_call: NA; cdr3_aa: CASSSLTENYGYTF
v_call: TRBV20-1; d_call: NA; cdr3_aa: CSATHNQGPNYGYTF
v_call: TRBV29-1; d_call: NA; cdr3_aa: CSVVRGFSETQYF
v_call: TRBV12-3/TRBV12-4; d_call: NA; cdr3_aa: CASGLGRAEAFF
v_call: TRBV10-3; d_call: NA; cdr3_aa: CAITTKTSGTGYNGYTF
v_call: TRBV9; d_call: NA; cdr3_aa: CASTVGQGNGNEQFF
v_call: TRBV20-1; d_call: TRBD2; cdr3_aa: CSARDTSGIPISYEQYF
v_call: TRBV10-2; d_call: TRBD2; cdr3_aa: CARASGRTYNEQFF
v_call: TRBV4-1; d_call: TRBD2; cdr3_aa: CASSQQTSGSLPKGEMRDTQYF
v_call: TRBV7-2; d_call: TRBD1; cdr3_aa: CASSYGQGTQETQYF
v_call: TRBV4-3; d_call: NA; cdr3_aa: CASSLRVTGAYEQYF
v_call: TRBV5-1; d_call: NA; cdr3_aa: CASSFAENYEQYF
v_call: TRBV4-1; d_call: TRBD1; cdr3_aa: CASSQDPGQVSNQPQHF
v_call: TRBV4-1; d_call: TRBD2; cdr3_aa: CASSQSAGGSGFTDTQYF
v_call: TRBV6-2/TRBV6-3; d_call: NA; cdr3_aa: CASSYMRAGDEQYF
v_call: TRBV7-6; d_call: NA; cdr3_aa: CASSPGLNSYEQYF
v_call: TRBV20-1; d_call: TRBD2; cdr3_aa: CSASLPLAMSEQFF
v_call: TRBV7-3; d_call: NA; cdr3_aa: CASSAYVSASTDTQYF
v_call: TRBV13; d_call: NA; cdr3_aa: CASSLAGSAKNIQYF
v_call: TRBV28; d_call: NA; cdr3_aa: CASSLTFSGANVLTF
v_call: TRBV20-1; d_call: TRBD1; cdr3_aa: CSAREGGTGYNSPLHF
v_call: TRBV6-5; d_call: TRBD2; cdr3_aa: CASRPTSGRHEQFF
v_call: TRBV27; d_call: NA; cdr3_aa: CASRIPGTALEAFF
v_call: TRBV3-1; d_call: NA; cdr3_aa: CASSLLIDQPQHF
v_call: TRBV10-3; d_call: NA; cdr3_aa: CAISESSTAYEQYF
v_call: TRBV20-1; d_call: TRBD1; cdr3_aa: CSARSGQGDSYNEQFF
v_call: TRBV6-1; d_call: TRBD2; cdr3_aa: CASRTYRTSGNEQYF
v_call: TRBV14; d_call: TRBD2; cdr3_aa: CASSIIAGYQETQYF
v_call: TRBV10-3; d_call: NA; cdr3_aa: CAISESWGRDGYTF
v_call: TRBV5-5; d_call: TRBD2; cdr3_aa: CASSLDVAGAHNEQFF
v_call: TRBV4-2; d_call: NA; cdr3_aa: CASSQVGAEGTDTQYF
v_call: TRBV29-1; d_call: NA; cdr3_aa: CSVSRSTSTEQYF
v_call: TRBV5-1; d_call: NA; cdr3_aa: CASSSGDSGEGTEAFF
v_call: TRBV5-1; d_call: TRBD1; cdr3_aa: CASSTDGTGNTEAFF
v_call: TRBV18; d_call: NA; cdr3_aa: CASSPQRGSYNEQFF
v_call: TRBV28; d_call: NA; cdr3_aa: CASIRAGGYNEQFF
v_call: TRBV24-1; d_call: NA; cdr3_aa: CATSTQGFGNEQFF